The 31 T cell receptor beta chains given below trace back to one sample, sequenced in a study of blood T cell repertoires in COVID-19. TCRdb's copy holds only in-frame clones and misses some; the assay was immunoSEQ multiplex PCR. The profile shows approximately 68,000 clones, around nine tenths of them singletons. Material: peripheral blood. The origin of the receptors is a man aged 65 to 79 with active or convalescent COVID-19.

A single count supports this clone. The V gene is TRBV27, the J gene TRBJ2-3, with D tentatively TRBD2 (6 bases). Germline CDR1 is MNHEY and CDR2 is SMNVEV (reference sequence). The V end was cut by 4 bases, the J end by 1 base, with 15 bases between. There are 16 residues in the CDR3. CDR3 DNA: TGTGCCAGCAGTTCATTCCGGGGGTACGGCACAGATACGCAGTATTTT. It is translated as CASSSFRGYGTDTQYF.

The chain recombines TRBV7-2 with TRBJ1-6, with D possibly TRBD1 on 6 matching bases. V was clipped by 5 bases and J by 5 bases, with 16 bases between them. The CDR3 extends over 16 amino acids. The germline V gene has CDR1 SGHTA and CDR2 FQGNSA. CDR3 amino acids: CASSQGGGFNNSPLHF. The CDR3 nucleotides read TGTGCCAGCAGCCAAGGGGGGGGATTTAATAATTCACCCCTCCACTTT.

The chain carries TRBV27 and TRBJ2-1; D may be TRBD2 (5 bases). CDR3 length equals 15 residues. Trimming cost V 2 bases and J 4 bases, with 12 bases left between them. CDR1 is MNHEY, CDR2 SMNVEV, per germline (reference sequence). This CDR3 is CASSLGLSSYNEQFF. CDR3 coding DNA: TGTGCCAGCAGTTTAGGACTGTCCTCATACAATGAGCAGTTCTTC.

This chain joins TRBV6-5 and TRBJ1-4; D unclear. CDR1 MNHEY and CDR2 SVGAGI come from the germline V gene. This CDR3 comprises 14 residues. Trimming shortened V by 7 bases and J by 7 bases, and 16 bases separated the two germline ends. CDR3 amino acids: CASTTEGGLEKLFF. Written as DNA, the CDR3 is TGTGCCAGCACCACCGAGGGAGGGCTTGAAAAACTGTTTTTT.

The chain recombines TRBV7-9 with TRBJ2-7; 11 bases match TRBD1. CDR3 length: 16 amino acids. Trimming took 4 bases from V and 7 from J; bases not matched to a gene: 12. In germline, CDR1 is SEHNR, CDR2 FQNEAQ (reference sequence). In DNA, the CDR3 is TGTGCCAGCAGCTCAATCTCCGGGACAGGGGGGGCTGAGCAGTACTTC. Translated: CASSSISGTGGAEQYF.

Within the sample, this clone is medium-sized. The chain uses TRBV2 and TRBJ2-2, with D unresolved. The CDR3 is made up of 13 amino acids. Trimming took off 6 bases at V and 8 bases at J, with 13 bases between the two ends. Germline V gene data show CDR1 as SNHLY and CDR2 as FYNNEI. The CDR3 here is CASSPSQSGELFF. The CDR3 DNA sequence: TGTGCCAGCAGCCCTTCACAATCGGGGGAGCTGTTTTTT.

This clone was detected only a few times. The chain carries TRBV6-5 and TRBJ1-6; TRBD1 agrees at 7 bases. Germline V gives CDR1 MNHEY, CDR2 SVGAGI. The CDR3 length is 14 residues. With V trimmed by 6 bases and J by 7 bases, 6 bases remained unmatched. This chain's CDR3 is CASSRTGENSPLHF. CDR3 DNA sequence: TGTGCCAGCAGCAGGACAGGAGAAAATTCACCCCTCCACTTT.

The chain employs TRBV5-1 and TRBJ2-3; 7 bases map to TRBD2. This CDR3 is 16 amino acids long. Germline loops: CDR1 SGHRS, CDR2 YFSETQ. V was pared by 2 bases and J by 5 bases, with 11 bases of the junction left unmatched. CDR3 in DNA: TGCGCCAGCAGCTTATGGTCGGGAGGAGGGCGAGATACGCAGTATTTT. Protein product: CASSLWSGGGRDTQYF.

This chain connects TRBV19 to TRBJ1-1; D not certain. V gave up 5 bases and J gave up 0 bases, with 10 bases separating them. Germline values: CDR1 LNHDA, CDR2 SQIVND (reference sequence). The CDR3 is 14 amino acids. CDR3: CASSPNHMNTEAFF. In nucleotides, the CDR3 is TGTGCCAGTAGTCCGAACCACATGAACACTGAAGCTTTCTTT. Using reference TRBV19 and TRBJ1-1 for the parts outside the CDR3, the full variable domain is DGGITQSPKYLFRKEGQNVTLSCEQNLNHDAMYWYRQDPGQGLRLIYYSQIVNDFQKGDIAEGYSVSREKKESFPLTVTSAQKNPTAFYLCASSPNHMNTEAFFGQGTRLTVV.

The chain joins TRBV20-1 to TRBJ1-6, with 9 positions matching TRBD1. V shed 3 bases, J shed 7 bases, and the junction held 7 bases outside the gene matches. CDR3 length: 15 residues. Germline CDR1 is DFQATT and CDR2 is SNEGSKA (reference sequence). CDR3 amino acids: CSASPGQGYNSPLHF. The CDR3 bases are TGCAGTGCTAGTCCTGGACAGGGGTACAATTCACCCCTCCACTTT.

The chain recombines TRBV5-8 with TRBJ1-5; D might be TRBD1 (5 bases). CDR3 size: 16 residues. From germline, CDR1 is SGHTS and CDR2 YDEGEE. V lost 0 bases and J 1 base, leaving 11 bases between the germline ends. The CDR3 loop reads CASSLALGASNQPQHF. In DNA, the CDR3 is TGTGCCAGCAGCTTGGCCTTAGGGGCCAGCAATCAGCCCCAGCATTTT.

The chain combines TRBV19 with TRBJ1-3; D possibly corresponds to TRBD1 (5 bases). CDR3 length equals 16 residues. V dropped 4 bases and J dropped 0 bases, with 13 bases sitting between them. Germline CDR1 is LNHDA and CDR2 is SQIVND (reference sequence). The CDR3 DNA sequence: TGTGCCAGTAGTACGTCCAGGGCCGACTCTGGAAACACCATATATTTT. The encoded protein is CASSTSRADSGNTIYF.

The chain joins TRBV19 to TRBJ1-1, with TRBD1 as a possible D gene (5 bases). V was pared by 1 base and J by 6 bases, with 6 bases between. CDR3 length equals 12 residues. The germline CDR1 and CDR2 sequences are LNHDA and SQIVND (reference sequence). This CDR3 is CASSIGGAEAFF. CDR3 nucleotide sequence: TGTGCCAGTAGTATAGGGGGGGCTGAAGCTTTCTTT.

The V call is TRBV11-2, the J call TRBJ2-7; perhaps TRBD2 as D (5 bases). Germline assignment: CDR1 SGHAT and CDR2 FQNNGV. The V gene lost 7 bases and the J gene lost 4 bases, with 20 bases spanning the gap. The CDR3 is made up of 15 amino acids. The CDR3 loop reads CASIASGKPLYEQYF. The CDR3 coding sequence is TGTGCCAGCATTGCGTCCGGGAAGCCACTTTACGAGCAGTACTTC.

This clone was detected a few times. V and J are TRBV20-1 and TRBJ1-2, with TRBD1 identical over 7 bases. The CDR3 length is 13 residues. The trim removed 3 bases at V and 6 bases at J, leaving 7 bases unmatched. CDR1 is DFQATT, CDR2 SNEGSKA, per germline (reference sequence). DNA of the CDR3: TGCAGTGCTAGTACAGGGGCGACTAATGGCTACACCTTC. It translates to CSASTGATNGYTF.

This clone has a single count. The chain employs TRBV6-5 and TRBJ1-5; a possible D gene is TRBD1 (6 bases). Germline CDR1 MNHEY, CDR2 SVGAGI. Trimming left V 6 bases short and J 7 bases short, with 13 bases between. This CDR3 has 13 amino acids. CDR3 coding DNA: TGTGCCAGCAGGCAGGGGCCAGGGCAGCCCCAGCATTTT. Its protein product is CASRQGPGQPQHF.

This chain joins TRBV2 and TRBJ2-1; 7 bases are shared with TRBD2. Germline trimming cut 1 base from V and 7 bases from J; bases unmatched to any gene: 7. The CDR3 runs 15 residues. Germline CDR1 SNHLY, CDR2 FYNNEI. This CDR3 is CASSEGGEGWNEQFF. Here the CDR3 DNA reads TGTGCCAGCAGTGAAGGGGGGGAGGGTTGGAATGAGCAGTTCTTC.

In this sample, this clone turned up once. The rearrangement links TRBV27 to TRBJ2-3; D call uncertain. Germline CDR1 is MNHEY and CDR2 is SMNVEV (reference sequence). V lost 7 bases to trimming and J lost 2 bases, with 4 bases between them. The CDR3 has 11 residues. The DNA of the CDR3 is TGTGCCAGCATCTCCACAGATACGCAGTATTTT. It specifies CASISTDTQYF.

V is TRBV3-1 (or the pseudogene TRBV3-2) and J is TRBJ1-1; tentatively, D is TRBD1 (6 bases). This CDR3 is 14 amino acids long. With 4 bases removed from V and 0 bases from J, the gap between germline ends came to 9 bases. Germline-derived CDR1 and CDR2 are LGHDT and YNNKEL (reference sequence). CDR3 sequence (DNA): TGTGCCAGCAGCCCGGGACATCTGAACACTGAAGCTTTCTTT. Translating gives CASSPGHLNTEAFF.

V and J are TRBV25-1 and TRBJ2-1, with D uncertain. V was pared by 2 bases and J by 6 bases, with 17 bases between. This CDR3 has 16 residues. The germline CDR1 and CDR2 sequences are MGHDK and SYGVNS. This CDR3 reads CASSEGHQALANEQFF. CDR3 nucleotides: TGTGCCAGCAGTGAAGGCCACCAGGCTCTTGCCAATGAGCAGTTCTTC.

The CDR3 spells CATTGPEGANEKLFF. The DNA for the CDR3 is TGTGCCACTACCGGGCCTGAGGGGGCTAATGAAAAACTGTTTTTT. The chain employs TRBV2 and TRBJ1-4; D might be TRBD1 (6 bases). Germline V CDR1 and CDR2: SNHLY, FYNNEI. V was trimmed by 10 bases and J by 3 bases, leaving 18 bases between them. The CDR3 totals 15 residues.

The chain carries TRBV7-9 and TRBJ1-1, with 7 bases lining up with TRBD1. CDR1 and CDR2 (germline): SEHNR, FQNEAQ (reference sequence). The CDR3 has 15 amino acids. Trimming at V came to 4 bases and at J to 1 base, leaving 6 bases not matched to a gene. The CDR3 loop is CASSSRDSQNTEAFF. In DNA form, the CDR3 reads TGTGCCAGCAGCTCACGGGACAGCCAGAACACTGAAGCTTTCTTT.

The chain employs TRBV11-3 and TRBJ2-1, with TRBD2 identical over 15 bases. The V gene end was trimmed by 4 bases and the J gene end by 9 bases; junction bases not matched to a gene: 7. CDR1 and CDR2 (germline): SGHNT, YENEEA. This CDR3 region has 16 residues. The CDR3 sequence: CASSSGLAGGPAEQFF. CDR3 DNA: TGTGCCAGCAGCTCTGGACTAGCGGGGGGGCCGGCTGAGCAGTTCTTC.

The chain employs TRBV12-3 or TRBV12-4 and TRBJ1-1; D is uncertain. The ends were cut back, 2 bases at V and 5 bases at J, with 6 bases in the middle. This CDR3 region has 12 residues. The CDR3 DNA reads TGTGCCAGCAGTTTAAAATCGACTGAAGCTTTCTTT. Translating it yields CASSLKSTEAFF.

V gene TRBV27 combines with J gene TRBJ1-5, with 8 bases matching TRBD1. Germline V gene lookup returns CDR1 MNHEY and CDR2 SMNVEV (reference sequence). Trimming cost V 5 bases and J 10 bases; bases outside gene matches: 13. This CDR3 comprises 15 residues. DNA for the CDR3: TGTGCCAGCAGTCCCCACAGGGGGAGTATCTTTCCCCAGCATTTT. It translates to CASSPHRGSIFPQHF.

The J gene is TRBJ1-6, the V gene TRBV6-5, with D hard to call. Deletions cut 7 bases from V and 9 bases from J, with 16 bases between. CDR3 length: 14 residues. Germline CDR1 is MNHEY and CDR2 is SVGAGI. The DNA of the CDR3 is TGTGCCAGCAACCCGGGGAGTTTAAGTTCACCCCTCCACTTT. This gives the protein CASNPGSLSSPLHF.

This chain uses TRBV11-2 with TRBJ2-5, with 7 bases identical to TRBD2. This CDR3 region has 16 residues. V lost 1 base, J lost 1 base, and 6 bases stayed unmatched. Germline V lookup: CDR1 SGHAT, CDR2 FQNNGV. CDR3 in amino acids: CASSLGASGAQETQYF. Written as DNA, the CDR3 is TGTGCCAGCAGCTTAGGGGCTAGCGGAGCCCAAGAGACCCAGTACTTC.

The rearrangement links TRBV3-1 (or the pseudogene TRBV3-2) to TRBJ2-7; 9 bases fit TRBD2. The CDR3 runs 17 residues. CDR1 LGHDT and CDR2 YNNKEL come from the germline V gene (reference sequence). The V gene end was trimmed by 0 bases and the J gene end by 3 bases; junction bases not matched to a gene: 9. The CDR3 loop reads CASSQEFRRAGGYEQYF. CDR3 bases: TGTGCCAGCAGCCAAGAGTTCCGGAGAGCGGGAGGCTACGAGCAGTACTTC.

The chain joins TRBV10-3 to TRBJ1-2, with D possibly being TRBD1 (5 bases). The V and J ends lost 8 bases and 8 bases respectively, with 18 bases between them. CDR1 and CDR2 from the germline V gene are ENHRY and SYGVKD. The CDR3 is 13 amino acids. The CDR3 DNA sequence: TGTGCCATCGGCCCGGACGCTGGGGGGGGCTACACCTTC. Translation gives CAIGPDAGGGYTF.

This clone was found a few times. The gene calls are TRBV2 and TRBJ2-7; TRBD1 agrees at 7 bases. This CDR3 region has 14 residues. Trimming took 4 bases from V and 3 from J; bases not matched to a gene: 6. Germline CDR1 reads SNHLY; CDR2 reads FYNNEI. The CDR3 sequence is CASSASRGSYEQYF. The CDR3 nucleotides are TGTGCCAGCAGTGCATCCAGGGGGAGCTACGAGCAGTACTTC.

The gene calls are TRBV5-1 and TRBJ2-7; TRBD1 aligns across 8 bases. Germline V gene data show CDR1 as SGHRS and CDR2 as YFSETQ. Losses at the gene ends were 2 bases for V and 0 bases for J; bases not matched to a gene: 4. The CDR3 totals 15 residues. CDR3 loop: CASSLQTGGSYEQYF. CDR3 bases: TGCGCCAGCAGCTTACAAACAGGGGGCTCCTACGAGCAGTACTTC.